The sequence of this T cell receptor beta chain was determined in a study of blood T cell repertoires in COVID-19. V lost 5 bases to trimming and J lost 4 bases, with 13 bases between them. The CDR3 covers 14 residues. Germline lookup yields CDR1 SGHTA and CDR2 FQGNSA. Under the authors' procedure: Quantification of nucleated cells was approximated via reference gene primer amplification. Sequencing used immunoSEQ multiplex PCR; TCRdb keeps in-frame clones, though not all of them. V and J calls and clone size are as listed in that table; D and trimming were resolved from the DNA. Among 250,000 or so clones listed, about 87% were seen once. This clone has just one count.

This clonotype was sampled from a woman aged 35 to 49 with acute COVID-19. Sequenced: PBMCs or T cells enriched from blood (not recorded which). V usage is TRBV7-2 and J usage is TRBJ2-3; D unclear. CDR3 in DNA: TGTGCCAGCAGCGCACAATCGCGGTCAGATACGCAGTATTTT. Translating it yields CASSAQSRSDTQYF.